These 12 T cell receptor beta chains were sequenced from one sample in a study of T-cell reconstitution after alpha-beta-depleted transplantation in children (dated by TCRdb to the mid-2010s). Libraries came from PCR. The listed sequencing device is Illumina HiSeq 2500. To normalize quantification of the TCRbeta repertoire, the TCR libraries were built with molecular barcoding that relied on unique molecular identifiers. TCRdb applied fastp at Q25 and MiXCR to the public reads, then kept only in-frame beta chains. Entries that share a CDR3 protein sequence are merged under the most common genes and DNA. The sample table contains 700,000 to 950,000 distinct CDR3 sequences; only one count was recorded for about 15% of them. The top ten constitute about 5% of the sample. The treatment or condition tag for this specimen amounts to: allogeneic hematopoietic cell transplantation with graft depleted of TCRalphabeta T cells and CD19 B cells.

The sequences come from PBMCs, mostly from graft donor cells, collected 360 days after TCRalphabeta/CD19-depleted stem cell transplant. The receptors were gathered from a male patient younger than 18 who had a stem cell transplant for acute lymphoblastic leukemia, so the T cells may come from the graft donor.

This clonotype was recorded a few times. The chain is built from TRBV20-1 and TRBJ1-5, with D perhaps matching TRBD1 (5 bases). The CDR3 spans 15 residues. Germline values: CDR1 DFQATT, CDR2 SNEGSKA (reference sequence). With 3 bases removed from V and 0 bases from J, the gap between germline ends came to 12 bases. The CDR3 here is CSARIQGHSNQPQHF. Here the CDR3 DNA reads TGCAGTGCTAGGATCCAGGGCCATAGCAATCAGCCCCAGCATTTT.

The chain couples TRBV11-1 to TRBJ2-6; either TRBD1 or TRBD2 may supply D (5 bases each). CDR3 length: 19 amino acids. Trimming pared 4 bases from V and 0 bases from J, leaving 19 bases between. Per the germline V gene, CDR1 is SGHAT and CDR2 is FQDESV (reference sequence). CDR3 amino acids: CASSSGTAELSSGANVLTF. The CDR3 nucleotides read TGTGCCAGCAGCTCCGGGACGGCGGAACTTAGCTCTGGGGCCAACGTCCTGACTTTC.

Only a few counts were recorded for this clonotype. V is TRBV5-6 and J is TRBJ2-2, with 10 bases fitting TRBD2. Germline V gives CDR1 SGHDT, CDR2 YYEEEE. J gave up 0 bases and V 3 bases, and 5 bases lay outside the gene matches. The CDR3 sequence is 17 residues long. The DNA of the CDR3 is TGTGCCAGCAGCTGGGAGGGACTAGCGACGAACACCGGGGAGCTGTTTTTT. Its protein is CASSWEGLATNTGELFF.

The V gene is TRBV5-1, the J gene TRBJ2-7; 9 nucleotides line up with TRBD2. With 3 bases clipped from V and 0 bases from J, the junction kept 7 bases outside the gene matches. CDR1 is SGHRS, CDR2 YFSETQ, per germline. The CDR3 spans 16 residues. Written as DNA, the CDR3 is TGCGCCAGCAGCTCAGAGCTAGCGGGACCCTCCTACGAGCAGTACTTC. It is translated as CASSSELAGPSYEQYF.

The chain combines TRBV20-1 with TRBJ2-2; 7 bases fit TRBD1. The CDR3 sequence is 16 residues long. From germline, CDR1 is DFQATT and CDR2 SNEGSKA (reference sequence). The V segment lost 3 bases and the J segment 1 base; nucleotides outside the gene matches: 8. The CDR3 sequence: CSARRRDRLNTGELFF. The CDR3 DNA reads as TGCAGTGCTAGGCGAAGGGACAGACTGAACACCGGGGAGCTGTTTTTT.

In this sample, this clonotype turned up a few times. The V call is TRBV2, the J call TRBJ1-5; D is ambiguous. V was clipped by 3 bases and J by 1 base, with 16 bases between them. This CDR3 is 17 amino acids long. The germline V gene encodes CDR1 SNHLY and CDR2 FYNNEI. CDR3: CASSDPGLRVSNQPQHF. The CDR3 DNA reads as TGTGCCAGCAGTGACCCCGGGCTTCGGGTGAGCAATCAGCCCCAGCATTTT.

This clonotype was seen a handful of times. This chain connects TRBV27 to TRBJ2-1, with a weak D call TRBD2 (6 bases). The length of the CDR3 is 14 residues. Trimming shortened V by 7 bases and J by 1 base, and 11 bases separated the two germline ends. Germline V gives CDR1 MNHEY, CDR2 SMNVEV (reference sequence). CDR3 region: CASKEGGSYNEQFF. The CDR3 coding sequence is TGTGCCAGCAAGGAGGGAGGTTCCTACAATGAGCAGTTCTTC.

Points on this clonotype: The junction differs from germline at one of its ends, possibly a read error. The chain uses TRBV2 and TRBJ2-1, with TRBD2 matching 12 bases. This CDR3 has 14 residues. Germline values: CDR1 SNHLY, CDR2 FYNNEI. The CDR3, as DNA: TGTGCCAGCAGTGAAGACCCACGACTAGCGGGAGAGGTCTTC. Translated: CASSEDPRLAGEVF. Full variable domain (remainder filled in from reference TRBV2 and TRBJ2-1): EPEVTQTPSHQVTQMGQEVILRCVPISNHLYFYWYRQILGQKVEFLVSFYNNEISEKSEIFDDQFSVERPDGSNFTLKIRSTKLEDSAMYFCASSEDPRLAGEVFGPGTRLTVL.

This CDR3 is CATSRDRQGVLYGYTF. As DNA, the CDR3 is TGTGCCACCAGCAGAGATCGGCAGGGGGTCCTCTATGGCTACACCTTC. V is TRBV15 and J is TRBJ1-2, with TRBD1 matching 7 bases. Germline V gene lookup returns CDR1 LNHNV and CDR2 YYDKDF (reference sequence). The CDR3 sequence is 16 residues long. Trimming at V came to 0 bases and at J to 4 bases, leaving 8 bases not matched to a gene.

The rearrangement links TRBV5-1 to TRBJ2-3, with 7 bases lining up with TRBD2. CDR3 length: 16 amino acids. Looked up from germline, CDR1 is SGHRS and CDR2 is YFSETQ. V dropped 3 bases and J dropped 0; count of bases not matched to a gene: 7. CDR3 nucleotides: TGCGCCAGCAGCTCCTACACTAGCGCCAGCACAGATACGCAGTATTTT. Its protein product is CASSSYTSASTDTQYF.

CDR3 nucleotides: TGTGCCGTAAGGAGGGGGAATCAGCCCCAGCATTTT. Translated: CAVRRGNQPQHF. V gene TRBV2 combines with J gene TRBJ1-5; D might be TRBD1 (6 bases). The CDR3 is 12 residues long. Germline CDR1 and CDR2: SNHLY and FYNNEI. V lost 11 bases to trimming and J lost 4 bases, with 12 bases between them. The full variable domain, its missing parts supplied by reference TRBV2 and TRBJ1-5, is EPEVTQTPSHQVTQMGQEVILRCVPISNHLYFYWYRQILGQKVEFLVSFYNNEISEKSEIFDDQFSVERPDGSNFTLKIRSTKLEDSAMYFCAVRRGNQPQHFGDGTRLSIL.

In its sample, this clonotype was seen a few times. The genes are TRBV29-1 and TRBJ1-1; no reliable D call. V dropped 4 bases and J dropped 0 bases, with 9 bases sitting between them. The germline gives CDR1 SQVTM, CDR2 ANQGSEA. CDR3 length: 13 residues. CDR3: CSVVLGMNTEAFF. CDR3 sequence (DNA): TGCAGCGTTGTTTTGGGGATGAACACTGAAGCTTTCTTT.